Listed below are T cell receptor beta chains from one sample, sequenced in a study of T cell changes during pregnancy in multiple sclerosis. Libraries were prepared by immunoSEQ multiplex PCR; TCRdb keeps only in-frame clonotypes and omits some of them. The table has about 77,000 clones, about 88% seen once. The sequencing used peripheral blood, collected before pregnancy. The receptors stem from a female donor with multiple sclerosis, enrolled in a pregnancy study. CDR3s include the opening cysteine and the closing phenylalanine or tryptophan. D genes are given only for firm matches. Size is omitted from some rows. Given values are once, few, many or a class for expanded clones.

j_call,clone_size,v_call,d_call,cdr3_nt,cdr3_aa
TRBJ1-2,NA,TRBV13,NA,TGTGCCAGCAGCTTAGGACAGGTGTTGGGCTGCACCTTC,CASSLGQVLGCTF
TRBJ2-1,NA,TRBV6-5,TRBD1,TGTGCCAGCACCTCTTTTGGACAGGATATCGATGAGCAGTTCTTC,CASTSFGQDIDEQFF
TRBJ2-2,NA,TRBV6-6,TRBD1,TGTGCCACCCACAGGGGGCAAGGCGGGGAGCTGTTTTTT,CATHRGQGGELFF
TRBJ1-2,NA,TRBV5-1,NA,TGCGCCAGCAGCGTAGACAGTAAATATGGCTACACCTTC,CASSVDSKYGYTF
TRBJ1-2,NA,TRBV5-1,NA,TGCGCCAGCAGCTCGGACAGCTGGGGGTCTGGCTATGGCTACACCTTC,CASSSDSWGSGYGYTF
TRBJ2-1,NA,TRBV19,TRBD2,TGTGCCAGTAGTATAGGGGACTACCTCAATGAGCAGTTCTTC,CASSIGDYLNEQFF
TRBJ2-7,NA,TRBV4-3,NA,TGCGCCAGCAGCCCACGGGTCCTCTTTTCCTACGAGCAGTACTTC,CASSPRVLFSYEQYF
TRBJ1-1,NA,TRBV7-3,NA,TGTGCCAGCAGCTTAACGTATGGGGAGCGCACTGAAGCTTTCTTT,CASSLTYGERTEAFF
TRBJ1-5,NA,TRBV7-9,NA,TGTGCCAGCAGGGATTTAGAAGGATTAAGGCGGCGGCCCCAGCATTTT,CASRDLEGLRRRPQHF
TRBJ1-2,NA,TRBV5-4,NA,TGTGCCAGCAGCCCCTCCGGAGGGGAAGGCTATGGCTACACCTTC,CASSPSGGEGYGYTF
TRBJ1-5,NA,TRBV7-9,NA,TGTGCCAGCAGCTTCAGCGGACGGGCCGATCAGCCCCAGCATTTT,CASSFSGRADQPQHF
TRBJ1-5,NA,TRBV6-4,NA,TGTGCCAGCAGCCCCGTTAGCAATCAGCCCCAGCATTTT,CASSPVSNQPQHF
TRBJ2-7,NA,TRBV5-1,TRBD1,TGCGCCAGCCAGGGACAGGGGGCCAACGAGCAGTACTTC,CASQGQGANEQYF
TRBJ2-5,NA,TRBV5-1,NA,TGCGCCAGCAGCTTGAATGGAGCGCCCCAAGAGACCCAGTACTTC,CASSLNGAPQETQYF
TRBJ2-1,NA,TRBV6-1,NA,TGTGCCAGCCGCGTGGAGGTAGGGAGAGGTGAGCAGTTCTTC,CASRVEVGRGEQFF
TRBJ1-6,NA,TRBV6-5,TRBD1,TGTGCCAGCAGTTCGACAGGGCCGGCGGCCCTCCACTTT,CASSSTGPAALHF
TRBJ2-3,NA,TRBV21-1,NA,TGTGCCAGCAGCACCCCGACAGGGGGAGTAGATACGCAGTATTTT,CASSTPTGGVDTQYF
TRBJ1-1,NA,TRBV6-1,TRBD1,TGTGCCAGCGATACCCGGACAGGGCTAGTGGCTGAAGCTTTCTTT,CASDTRTGLVAEAFF
TRBJ2-1,NA,TRBV9,TRBD2,TGTGCCAGCAGCACTAGCGGGGGTCAGTACAATGAGCAGTTCTTC,CASSTSGGQYNEQFF
TRBJ2-3,NA,TRBV5-1,TRBD2,TGCGCCAGCAGCTTGTACGGGCTAGCGGGGATCACAGATACGCAGTATTTT,CASSLYGLAGITDTQYF
TRBJ1-1,once,TRBV2,TRBD1,TGTGCCAGCAGCGGGACAGGGAGGAACACTGAAGCTTTCTTT,CASSGTGRNTEAFF
TRBJ1-2,NA,TRBV9,TRBD1,TGTGCCAGCATGAAGGGGACAGGGGCCCTCTATGGCTACACCTTC,CASMKGTGALYGYTF
TRBJ2-3,few,TRBV28,TRBD2,TGTGCCAGCAGTTTCCCCCGGGGCGGGGGGTTTGATACGCAGTATTTT,CASSFPRGGGFDTQYF
TRBJ1-6,few,TRBV5-1,TRBD1,TGCGCCAGCAGCGCCGGGACAGGTGGGATCACCCTCCACTTT,CASSAGTGGITLHF
TRBJ2-5,NA,TRBV7-6,TRBD1,TGTGCCAGCAGCCTCGGGACAGAGGGGAAAGGAGAGACCCAGTACTTC,CASSLGTEGKGETQYF
TRBJ2-7,NA,TRBV5-4,TRBD2,TGTGCCAGCAGCTTGGTCGGCGGGGGGGCCTCGGATTACGAGCAGTACTTC,CASSLVGGGASDYEQYF
TRBJ1-1,NA,TRBV5-6,TRBD1,TGTGCCAGCAGCTTGGGCAACCGGGACAGGGTTGCTTTCTTT,CASSLGNRDRVAFF
TRBJ1-2,NA,TRBV4-3,NA,TGCGCCAGCAGCCAAGATCGGCAGGGGTATGCCGGCTACACCTTC,CASSQDRQGYAGYTF
TRBJ1-1,NA,TRBV5-1,NA,TGCGCCAGCAGCTTTTCGGTGAACACTGAAGCTTTCTTT,CASSFSVNTEAFF
TRBJ1-3,NA,TRBV7-8,NA,TGTGCCAGCAGCTTAGGGCGCGGGAGAAATGGAAACACCATATATTTT,CASSLGRGRNGNTIYF
TRBJ2-7,NA,TRBV28,NA,TGTGCCACCACAGGAGTGGTAGACCGCCCCTACGAGCAGTACTTC,CATTGVVDRPYEQYF
TRBJ1-1,NA,TRBV15,NA,TGTGCCACCAGCAGAGGTCTTCAGGGCGGCACTGAAGCTTTCTTT,CATSRGLQGGTEAFF
TRBJ1-6,NA,TRBV27,TRBD1,TGTGCCAGCAGTCTCCTCACAGGGGATAATTCACCCCTCCACTTT,CASSLLTGDNSPLHF
TRBJ2-7,NA,TRBV18,NA,TGTGCCAGCTCACCACCCGGTCAGGGGGGTGAGCAGTACTTC,CASSPPGQGGEQYF
TRBJ2-4,NA,TRBV11-2,TRBD2,TGTGCCAGCAGCTTATATCCGAGCGGGGCAGTTTGGGGCAAAAACATTCAGTACTTC,CASSLYPSGAVWGKNIQYF
TRBJ2-1,NA,TRBV5-8,NA,TGTGCCAGCAGCTTGGTTATTGGTAGGAGGGGCTACAATGAGCAGTTCTTC,CASSLVIGRRGYNEQFF
TRBJ2-7,NA,TRBV6-5,TRBD1,TGTGCCAGCACCGCGACAGGGAATCTCTACGAGCAGTACTTC,CASTATGNLYEQYF
TRBJ1-5,once,TRBV2,NA,TGTGCCAGCAGTGAGCGGTCGATTGGAAAGCAGCCCCAGCATTTT,CASSERSIGKQPQHF
TRBJ2-7,NA,TRBV13,TRBD2,TGTGCCAGCAGCTTAGACCCCGGGACTAGTTCCTACGAGCAGTACTTC,CASSLDPGTSSYEQYF
TRBJ1-1,NA,TRBV7-2,NA,TGTGCCAGCAGCTTAGGTGGCACCCTTGAAGCTTTCTTT,CASSLGGTLEAFF
TRBJ2-7,NA,TRBV6-1,NA,TGTGCCAGCAGTGAGGGTCGGAGCGTGGAGCAGTACTTC,CASSEGRSVEQYF
TRBJ2-1,NA,TRBV6-5,TRBD1,TGTGCCAGCAGGACAGGGCGGCTTATCAATGAGCAGTTCTTC,CASRTGRLINEQFF
TRBJ2-5,NA,TRBV29-1,TRBD2,TGCAGCGTTGGAGGAGCGGGGGCAGAGACCCAGTACTTC,CSVGGAGAETQYF
TRBJ1-2,NA,TRBV5-6,NA,TGTGCCAGCAGCCCTAGGGCGGGGGGTAGAGGCTACACCTTC,CASSPRAGGRGYTF
TRBJ2-7,NA,TRBV27,TRBD1,TGTGCCAGCAGTTGGGACAGGGGCCACGAGCAGTACTTC,CASSWDRGHEQYF
TRBJ1-5,NA,TRBV2,NA,TGTGCCAGCAGGAGGGGGGGGAGGGGCGAGGGTCAGCCCCAGCATTTT,CASRRGGRGEGQPQHF
TRBJ1-2,NA,TRBV27,NA,TGTGCCAGCAGACCCGGGGGGCGTATTTATGGCTACACCTTC,CASRPGGRIYGYTF
TRBJ2-3,NA,TRBV4-2,TRBD1,TGTGCCAGCAGCCAAGAGAGGGACAGAACGCAGTATTTT,CASSQERDRTQYF
TRBJ2-7,few,TRBV9,NA,TGTGCCAGCAGCGTATCCCCCCGCAGGGTCCACGAGCAGTACTTC,CASSVSPRRVHEQYF
TRBJ1-2,few,TRBV28,NA,TGTGCCAGCAGCCCCCGGGGGTGGGGGACCTATGGCTACACCTTC,CASSPRGWGTYGYTF
TRBJ1-1,NA,TRBV11-1,NA,TGTGCCAGCAGCTTGTTAGCCGCCAGCCGCACAAACACTGAAGCTTTCTTT,CASSLLAASRTNTEAFF